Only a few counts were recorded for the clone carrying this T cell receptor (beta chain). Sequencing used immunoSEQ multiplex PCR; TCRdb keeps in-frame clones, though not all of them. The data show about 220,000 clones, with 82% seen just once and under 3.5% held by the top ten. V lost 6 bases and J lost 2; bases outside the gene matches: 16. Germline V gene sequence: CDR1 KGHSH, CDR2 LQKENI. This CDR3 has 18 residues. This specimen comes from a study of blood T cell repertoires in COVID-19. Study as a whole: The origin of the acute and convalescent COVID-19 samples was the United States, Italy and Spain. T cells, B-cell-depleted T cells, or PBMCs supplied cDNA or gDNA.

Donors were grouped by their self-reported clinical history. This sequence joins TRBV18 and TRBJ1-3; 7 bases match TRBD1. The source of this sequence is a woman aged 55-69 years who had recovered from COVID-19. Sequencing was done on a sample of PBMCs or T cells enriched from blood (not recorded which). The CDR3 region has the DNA TGTGCCAGCTCCGGATACCGACAGGGTGGAAATACTGGAAACACCATATATTTT. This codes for CASSGYRQGGNTGNTIYF.